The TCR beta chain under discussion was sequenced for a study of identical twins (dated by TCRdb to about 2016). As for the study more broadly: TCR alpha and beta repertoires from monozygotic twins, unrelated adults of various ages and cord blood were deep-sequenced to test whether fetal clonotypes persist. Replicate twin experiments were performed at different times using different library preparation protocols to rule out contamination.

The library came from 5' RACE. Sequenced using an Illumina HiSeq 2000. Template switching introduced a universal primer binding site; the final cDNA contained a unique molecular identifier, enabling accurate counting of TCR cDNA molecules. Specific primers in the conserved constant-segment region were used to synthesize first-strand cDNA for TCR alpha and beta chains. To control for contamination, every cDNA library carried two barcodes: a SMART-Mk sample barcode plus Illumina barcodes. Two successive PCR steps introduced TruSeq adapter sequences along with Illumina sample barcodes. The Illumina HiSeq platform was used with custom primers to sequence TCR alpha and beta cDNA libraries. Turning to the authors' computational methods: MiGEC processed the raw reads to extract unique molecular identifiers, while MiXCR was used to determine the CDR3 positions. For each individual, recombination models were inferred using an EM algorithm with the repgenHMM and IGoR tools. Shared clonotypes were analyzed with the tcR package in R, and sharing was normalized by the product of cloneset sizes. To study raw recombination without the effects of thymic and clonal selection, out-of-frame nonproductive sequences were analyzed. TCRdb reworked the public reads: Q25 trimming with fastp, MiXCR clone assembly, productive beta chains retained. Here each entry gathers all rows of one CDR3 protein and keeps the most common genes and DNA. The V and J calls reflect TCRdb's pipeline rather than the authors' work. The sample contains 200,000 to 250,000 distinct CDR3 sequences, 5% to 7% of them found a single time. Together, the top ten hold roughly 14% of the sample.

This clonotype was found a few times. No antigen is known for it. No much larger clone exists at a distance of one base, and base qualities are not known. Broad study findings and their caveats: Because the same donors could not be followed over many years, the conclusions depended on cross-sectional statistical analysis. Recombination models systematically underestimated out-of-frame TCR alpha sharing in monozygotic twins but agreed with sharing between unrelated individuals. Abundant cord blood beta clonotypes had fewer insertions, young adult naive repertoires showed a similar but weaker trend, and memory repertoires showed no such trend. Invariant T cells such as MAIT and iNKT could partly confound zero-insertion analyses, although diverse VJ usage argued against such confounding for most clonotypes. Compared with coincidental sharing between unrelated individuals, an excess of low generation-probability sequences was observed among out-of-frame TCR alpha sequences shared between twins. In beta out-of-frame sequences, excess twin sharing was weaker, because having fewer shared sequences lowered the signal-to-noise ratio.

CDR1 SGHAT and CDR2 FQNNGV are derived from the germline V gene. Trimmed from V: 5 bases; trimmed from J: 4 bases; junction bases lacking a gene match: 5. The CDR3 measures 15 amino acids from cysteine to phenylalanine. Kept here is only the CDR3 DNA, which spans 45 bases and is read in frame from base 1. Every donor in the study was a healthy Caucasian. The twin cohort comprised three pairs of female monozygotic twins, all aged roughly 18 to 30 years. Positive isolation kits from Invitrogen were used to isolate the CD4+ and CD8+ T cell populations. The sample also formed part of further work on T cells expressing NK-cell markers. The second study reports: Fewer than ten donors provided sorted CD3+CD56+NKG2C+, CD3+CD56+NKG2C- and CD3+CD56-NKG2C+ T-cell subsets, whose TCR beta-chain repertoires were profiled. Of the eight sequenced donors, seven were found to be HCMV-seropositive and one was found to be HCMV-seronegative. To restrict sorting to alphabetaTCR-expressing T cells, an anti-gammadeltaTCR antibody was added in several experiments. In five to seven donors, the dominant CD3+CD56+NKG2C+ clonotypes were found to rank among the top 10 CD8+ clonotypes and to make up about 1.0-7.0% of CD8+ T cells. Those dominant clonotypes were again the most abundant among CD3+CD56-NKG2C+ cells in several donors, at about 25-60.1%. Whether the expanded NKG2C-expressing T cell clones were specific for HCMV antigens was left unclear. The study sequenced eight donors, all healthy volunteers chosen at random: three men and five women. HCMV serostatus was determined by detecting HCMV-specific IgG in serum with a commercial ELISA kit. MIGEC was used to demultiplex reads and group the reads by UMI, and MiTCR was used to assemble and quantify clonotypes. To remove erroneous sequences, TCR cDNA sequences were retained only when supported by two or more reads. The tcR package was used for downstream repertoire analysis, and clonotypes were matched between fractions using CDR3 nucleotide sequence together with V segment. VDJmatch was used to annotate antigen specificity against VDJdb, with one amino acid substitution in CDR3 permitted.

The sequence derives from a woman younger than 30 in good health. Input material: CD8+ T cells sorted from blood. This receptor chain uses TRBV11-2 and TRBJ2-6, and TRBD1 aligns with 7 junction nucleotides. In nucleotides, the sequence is TGTGCCAGCAGCAAAACAGGGGCCGGGGCCAACGTCCTGACTTTC. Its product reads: CASSKTGAGANVLTF.